What follows are 12 T cell receptor beta chains derived from one specimen sequenced in a study of cytomegalovirus exposure and HLA in healthy donors. Amplification used 60 Vbeta primers and 13 Jbeta primers. Only in-frame clones appear in the TCRdb table, and some are missing; sequencing was by immunoSEQ multiplex PCR. The data contain about 100,000 clones, around 84% of them singletons. Material: PBMCs. These receptor sequences come from a woman aged 18 to 35 in good health and CMV-seronegative.

The V and J genes are TRBV28 and TRBJ1-3; maybe TRBD1 (5 bases). Trimming stripped 6 bases from V and 9 bases from J, with 12 bases between. Germline V CDR1 and CDR2: MDHEN, SYDVKM. This CDR3 is 12 amino acids long. The CDR3 is CASSPWGGTIYF. DNA of the CDR3: TGTGCCAGCAGCCCGTGGGGCGGCACCATATATTTT.

The chain recombines TRBV5-6 with TRBJ2-5; the match to TRBD2 covers 10 bases. Germline V gene lookup returns CDR1 SGHDT and CDR2 YYEEEE. The CDR3 has 16 residues. Trimming at V came to 4 bases and at J to 1 base, leaving 7 bases not matched to a gene. As DNA, the CDR3 is TGTGCCAGCAGCCACCGGACTAGCGGAGGCCAAGAGACCCAGTACTTC. Translating gives CASSHRTSGGQETQYF.

V is TRBV12-5 and J is TRBJ1-2; 9 positions agree with TRBD1. CDR1 is LGHNT, CDR2 FRNRAP, per germline. The CDR3 runs to 16 residues. After removal of 2 bases from V and 4 bases from J, the junction contained 8 bases not matched to a gene. The chain's CDR3 is CASGLNIRDRVYGYTF. In DNA, the CDR3 is TGTGCTAGTGGTTTGAACATCCGGGACAGGGTCTATGGCTACACCTTC.

This clone was recorded only once. This chain's CDR3 is CASSLMGARDTGELFF. DNA of the CDR3: TGTGCCAGCAGCTTAATGGGGGCGCGGGACACCGGGGAGCTGTTTTTT. The chain has TRBV7-9 and TRBJ2-2, with D maybe TRBD1 (6 bases). This CDR3 is 16 amino acids long. V was pared by 2 bases and J by 3 bases, with 13 bases between. Germline CDR1 is SEHNR and CDR2 is FQNEAQ (reference sequence).

CDR3 nucleotide sequence: TGTGCCAGCAGTTTATCCGCAGGGGGCCCGAACACTGAAGCTTTCTTT. It is translated as CASSLSAGGPNTEAFF. V usage is TRBV27 and J usage is TRBJ1-1; TRBD1 aligns across 8 bases. This CDR3 comprises 16 residues. Germline loops: CDR1 MNHEY, CDR2 SMNVEV (reference sequence). J lost 1 base, V lost 0 bases, and 4 bases had no gene match.

This clone was seen once. The V call is TRBV5-8, the J call TRBJ1-1; D is perhaps TRBD1 (5 bases). Looked up from germline, CDR1 is SGHTS and CDR2 is YDEGEE. The CDR3 consists of 15 residues. The ends were cut back, 0 bases at V and 4 bases at J, with 13 bases in the middle. CDR3 amino acids: CASSLDRRGRTEAFF. CDR3 bases: TGTGCCAGCAGCTTGGACCGTAGGGGTCGCACTGAAGCTTTCTTT.

The chain has TRBV11-2 and TRBJ2-3, with a weak D call TRBD1 (6 bases). The CDR3 loop spans 16 amino acids. Trimming took 0 bases from V and 2 from J, leaving 12 bases between them. Germline V gene data show CDR1 as SGHAT and CDR2 as FQNNGV. The CDR3: CASSLEARDITDTQYF. In nucleotides, the CDR3 is TGTGCCAGCAGCTTAGAGGCCAGGGACATCACAGATACGCAGTATTTT. The full variable domain, rest sourced from reference TRBV11-2 and TRBJ2-3, is EAGVAQSPRYKIIEKRQSVAFWCNPISGHATLYWYQQILGQGPKLLIQFQNNGVVDDSQLPKDRFSAERLKGVDSTLKIQPAKLEDSAVYLCASSLEARDITDTQYFGPGTRLTVL.

The chain is built from TRBV9 and TRBJ2-5; maybe TRBD2 (5 bases). Germline V gives CDR1 SGDLS, CDR2 YYNGEE. Trimming took off 4 bases at V and 4 bases at J, with 14 bases between the two ends. This CDR3 contains 14 residues. The CDR3 DNA sequence: TGTGCCAGCAGCCCAACCGGACTCCCAGAGACCCAGTACTTC. The encoded protein is CASSPTGLPETQYF.

The V gene is TRBV29-1, the J gene TRBJ2-7, with D tentatively TRBD1 (6 bases). Trimming shortened V by 6 bases and J by 6 bases, and 15 bases separated the two germline ends. Germline-derived CDR1 and CDR2 are SQVTM and ANQGSEA. The length of the CDR3 is 12 residues. This chain's CDR3 is CSVHDTGSEQYF. CDR3 DNA: TGCAGCGTCCATGACACAGGGAGCGAGCAGTACTTC.

The chain recombines TRBV4-2 with TRBJ1-2, with D possibly being TRBD1 (5 bases). V was trimmed by 1 base and J by 7 bases, leaving 13 bases between them. In germline, CDR1 is LGHNA, CDR2 YNFKEQ. The CDR3 covers 14 residues. The CDR3 bases are TGTGCCAGCAGCCAAGGACAGTGGGAGGCTGGCTACACCTTC. Translation: CASSQGQWEAGYTF.

The rearrangement links TRBV7-6 to TRBJ2-1; unclear D gene. The CDR3 spans 20 residues. Germline V lookup: CDR1 SGHVS, CDR2 FNYEAQ. Trimming cost V 8 bases and J 4 bases, with 33 bases left between them. The CDR3 loop reads CASCTLPLYRVPPPYNEQFF. The CDR3 nucleotides are TGTGCCAGCTGCACCCTCCCCCTTTACCGCGTTCCACCTCCTTACAATGAGCAGTTCTTC.

V usage is TRBV7-2 and J usage is TRBJ1-1; D is undetermined. Per germline, CDR1 SGHTA and CDR2 FQGNSA. CDR3 length equals 14 residues. V dropped 2 bases and J dropped 2 bases, with 9 bases sitting between them. The CDR3 DNA reads as TGTGCCAGCAGCTTAAAAAGAGGTAACACTGAAGCTTTCTTT. Its translation is CASSLKRGNTEAFF.